This T cell receptor (beta chain) came from a study of T cell changes during pregnancy in multiple sclerosis. Germline V gene sequence: CDR1 LNHDA, CDR2 SQIVND (reference sequence). The junction had 5 bases not matched to a gene; V was cut back by 3 bases and J by 3 bases. The length of the CDR3 is 15 residues. TCRdb's copy holds only in-frame clones and misses some; the assay was immunoSEQ multiplex PCR. Here the sample spans under 40,000 clones, about 93% being singletons. The sequencing used CD4+ T cells from peripheral blood mononuclear cells, collected in the third trimester of pregnancy. The clonotype comes from a female donor in good health, enrolled as a control in a pregnancy study. The J gene is TRBJ2-1, the V gene TRBV19, with TRBD2 matching 7 bases. The CDR3 coding sequence is TGTGCCAGTAGTATTTCGGCGGGGGACTACAATGAGCAGTTCTTC. The encoded protein is CASSISAGDYNEQFF.